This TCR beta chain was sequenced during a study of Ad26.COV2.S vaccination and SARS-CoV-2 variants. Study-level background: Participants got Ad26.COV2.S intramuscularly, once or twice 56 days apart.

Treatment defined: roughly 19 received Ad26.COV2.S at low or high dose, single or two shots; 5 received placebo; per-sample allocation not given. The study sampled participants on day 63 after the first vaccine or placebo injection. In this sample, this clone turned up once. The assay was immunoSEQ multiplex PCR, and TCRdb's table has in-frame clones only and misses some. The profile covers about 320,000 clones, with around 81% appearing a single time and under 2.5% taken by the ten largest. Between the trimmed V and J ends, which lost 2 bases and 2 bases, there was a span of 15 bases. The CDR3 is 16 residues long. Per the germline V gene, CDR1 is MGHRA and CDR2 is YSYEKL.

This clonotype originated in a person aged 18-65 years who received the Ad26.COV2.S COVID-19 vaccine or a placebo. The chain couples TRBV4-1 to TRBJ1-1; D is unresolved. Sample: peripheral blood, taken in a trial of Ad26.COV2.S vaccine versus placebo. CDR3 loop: CASSQYPRGLNTEAFF. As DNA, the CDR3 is TGCGCCAGCAGCCAATACCCCCGTGGGCTTAACACTGAAGCTTTCTTT.